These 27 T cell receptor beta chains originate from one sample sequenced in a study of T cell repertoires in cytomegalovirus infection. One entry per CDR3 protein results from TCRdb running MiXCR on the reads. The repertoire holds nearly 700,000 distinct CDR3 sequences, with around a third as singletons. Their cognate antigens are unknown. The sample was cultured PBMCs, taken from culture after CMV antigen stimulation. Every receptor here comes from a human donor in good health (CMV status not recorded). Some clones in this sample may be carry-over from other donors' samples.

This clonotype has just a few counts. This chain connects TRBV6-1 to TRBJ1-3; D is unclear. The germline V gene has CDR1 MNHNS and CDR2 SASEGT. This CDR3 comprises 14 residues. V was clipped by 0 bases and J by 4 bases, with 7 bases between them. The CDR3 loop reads CASSEALSGNTIYF. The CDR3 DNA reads TGTGCCAGCAGTGAAGCCCTATCGGGAAACACCATATATTTT.

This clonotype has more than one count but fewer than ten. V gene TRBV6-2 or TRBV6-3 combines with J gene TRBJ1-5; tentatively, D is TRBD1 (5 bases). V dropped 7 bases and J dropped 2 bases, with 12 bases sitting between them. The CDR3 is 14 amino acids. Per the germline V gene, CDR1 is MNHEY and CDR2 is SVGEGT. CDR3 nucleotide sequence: TGTGCCAGCATCAGGGCATATGGCAATCAGCCCCAGCATTTT. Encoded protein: CASIRAYGNQPQHF.

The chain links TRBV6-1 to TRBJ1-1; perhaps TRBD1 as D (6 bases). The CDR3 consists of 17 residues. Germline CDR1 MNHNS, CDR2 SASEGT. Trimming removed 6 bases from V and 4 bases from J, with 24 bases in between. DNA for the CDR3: TGTGCCAGCAGGGGGGGGACACGTAGTTGGTTCGGCACTGAAGCTTTCTTT. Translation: CASRGGTRSWFGTEAFF.

As DNA, the CDR3 is TGTGCCAGCAAGGGGACAGCAGGATACTATGGCTACACCTTC. Translated: CASKGTAGYYGYTF. The chain employs TRBV28 and TRBJ1-2; TRBD1 matches 7 bases. The germline CDR1 and CDR2 sequences are MDHEN and SYDVKM. V was pared by 7 bases and J by 3 bases, with 8 bases of the junction left unmatched. CDR3 length: 14 amino acids.

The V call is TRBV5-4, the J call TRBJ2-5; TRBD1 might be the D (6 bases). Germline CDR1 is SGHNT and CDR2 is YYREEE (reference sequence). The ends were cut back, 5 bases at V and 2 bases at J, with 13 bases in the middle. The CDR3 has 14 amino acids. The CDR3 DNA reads TGTGCCAGCAGAACGGACAGCTATCAAGAGACCCAGTACTTC. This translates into CASRTDSYQETQYF.

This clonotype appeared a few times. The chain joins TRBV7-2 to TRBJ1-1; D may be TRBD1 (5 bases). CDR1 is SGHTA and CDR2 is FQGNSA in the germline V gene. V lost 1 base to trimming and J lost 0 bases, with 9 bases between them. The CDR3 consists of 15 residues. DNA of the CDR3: TGTGCCAGCAGCTTAGGGGGGATCCTGAACACTGAAGCTTTCTTT. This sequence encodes CASSLGGILNTEAFF.

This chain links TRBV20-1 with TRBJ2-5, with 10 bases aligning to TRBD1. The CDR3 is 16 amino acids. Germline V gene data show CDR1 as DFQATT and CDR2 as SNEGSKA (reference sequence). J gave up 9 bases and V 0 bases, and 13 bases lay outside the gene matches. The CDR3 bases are TGCAGTGCTAGAGATCTCCTGGGACAGGGGTTTGGGGCCCAGTACTTC. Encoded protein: CSARDLLGQGFGAQYF.

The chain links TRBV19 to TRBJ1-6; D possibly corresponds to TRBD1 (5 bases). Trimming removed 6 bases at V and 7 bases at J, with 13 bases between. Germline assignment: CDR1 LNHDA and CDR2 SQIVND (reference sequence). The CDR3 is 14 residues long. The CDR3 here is CASSRDSKNSPLHF. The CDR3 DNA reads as TGTGCCAGTAGCCGAGACAGCAAGAATTCACCCCTCCACTTT.

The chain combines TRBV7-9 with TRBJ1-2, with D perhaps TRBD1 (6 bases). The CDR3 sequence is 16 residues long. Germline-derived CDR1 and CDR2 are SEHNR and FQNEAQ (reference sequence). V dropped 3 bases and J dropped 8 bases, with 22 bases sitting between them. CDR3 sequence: CASSLGAATPSKGYTF. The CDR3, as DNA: TGTGCCAGCAGCTTGGGGGCAGCTACACCCTCTAAAGGCTACACCTTC.

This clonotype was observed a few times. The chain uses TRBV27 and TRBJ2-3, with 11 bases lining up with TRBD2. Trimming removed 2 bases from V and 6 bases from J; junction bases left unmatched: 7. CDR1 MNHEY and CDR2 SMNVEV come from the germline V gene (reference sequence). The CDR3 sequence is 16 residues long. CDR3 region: CASSLISGRARDTQYF. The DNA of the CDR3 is TGTGCCAGCAGTTTAATTAGCGGGAGGGCCAGGGATACGCAGTATTTT.

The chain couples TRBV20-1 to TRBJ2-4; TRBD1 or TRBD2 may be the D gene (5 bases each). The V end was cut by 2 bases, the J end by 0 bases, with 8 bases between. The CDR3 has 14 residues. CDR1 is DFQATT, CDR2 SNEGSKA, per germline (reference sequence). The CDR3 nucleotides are TGCAGTGCTAGAACGGGGCTAGCCAAAAACATTCAGTACTTC. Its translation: CSARTGLAKNIQYF.

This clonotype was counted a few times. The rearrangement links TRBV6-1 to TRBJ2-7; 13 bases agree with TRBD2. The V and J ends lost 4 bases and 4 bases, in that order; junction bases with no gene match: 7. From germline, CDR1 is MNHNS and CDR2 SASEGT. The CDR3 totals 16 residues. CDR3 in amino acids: CASSVPGLAGRYEQYF. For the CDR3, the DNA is TGTGCCAGCAGTGTACCGGGACTAGCGGGAAGGTACGAGCAGTACTTC.

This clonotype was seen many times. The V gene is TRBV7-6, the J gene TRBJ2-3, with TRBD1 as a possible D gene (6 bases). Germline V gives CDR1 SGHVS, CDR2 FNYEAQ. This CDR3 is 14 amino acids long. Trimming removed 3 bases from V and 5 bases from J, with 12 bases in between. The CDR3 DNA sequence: TGTGCCAGCAGCTTGTCAGGGGATCTAGATACGCAGTATTTT. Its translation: CASSLSGDLDTQYF.

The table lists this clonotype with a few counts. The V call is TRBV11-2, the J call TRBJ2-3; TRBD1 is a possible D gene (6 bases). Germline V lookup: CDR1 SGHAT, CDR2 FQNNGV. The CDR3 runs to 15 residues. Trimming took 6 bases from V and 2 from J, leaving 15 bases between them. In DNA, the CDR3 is TGTGCCAGCAGGTCCCAGGGGCAGCCCACAGATACGCAGTATTTT. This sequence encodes CASRSQGQPTDTQYF.

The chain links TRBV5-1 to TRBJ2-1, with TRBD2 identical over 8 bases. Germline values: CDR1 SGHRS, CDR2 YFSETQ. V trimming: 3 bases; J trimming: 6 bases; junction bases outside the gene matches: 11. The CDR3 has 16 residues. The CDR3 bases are TGCGCCAGCAGCTGCCCGGTAAGCGGGAGATGCAATGAGCAGTTCTTC. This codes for CASSCPVSGRCNEQFF. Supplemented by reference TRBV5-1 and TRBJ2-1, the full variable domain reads KAGVTQTPRYLIKTRGQQVTLSCSPISGHRSVSWYQQTPGQGLQFLFEYFSETQRNKGNFPGRFSGRQFSNSRSEMNVSTLELGDSALYLCASSCPVSGRCNEQFFGPGTRLTVL.

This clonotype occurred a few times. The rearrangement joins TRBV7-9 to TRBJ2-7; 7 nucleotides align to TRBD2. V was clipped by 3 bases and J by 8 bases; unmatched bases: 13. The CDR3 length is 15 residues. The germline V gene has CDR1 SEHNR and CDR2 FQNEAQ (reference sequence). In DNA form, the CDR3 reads TGTGCCAGCAGCTTCTCGGTAGCGGGTTTCCACAAGCAGTACTTC. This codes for CASSFSVAGFHKQYF. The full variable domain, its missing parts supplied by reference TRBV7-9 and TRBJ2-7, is DTGVSQNPRHKITKRGQNVTFRCDPISEHNRLYWYRQTLGQGPEFLTYFQNEAQLEKSRLLSDRFSAERPKGSFSTLEIQRTEQGDSAMYLCASSFSVAGFHKQYFGPGTRLTVT.

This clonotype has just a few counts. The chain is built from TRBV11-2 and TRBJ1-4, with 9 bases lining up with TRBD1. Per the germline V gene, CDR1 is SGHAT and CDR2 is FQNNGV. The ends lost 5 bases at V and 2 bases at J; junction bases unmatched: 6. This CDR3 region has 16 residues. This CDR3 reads CASSRTGVGTNEKLFF. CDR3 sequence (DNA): TGTGCCAGCAGCAGGACAGGGGTTGGCACTAATGAAAAACTGTTTTTT.

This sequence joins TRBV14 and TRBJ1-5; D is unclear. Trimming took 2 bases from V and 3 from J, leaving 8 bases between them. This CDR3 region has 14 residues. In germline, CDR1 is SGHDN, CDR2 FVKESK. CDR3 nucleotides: TGTGCCAGCAGCCAATTCGGTGACAATCAGCCCCAGCATTTT. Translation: CASSQFGDNQPQHF. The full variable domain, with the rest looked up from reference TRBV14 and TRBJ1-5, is EAGVTQFPSHSVIEKGQTVTLRCDPISGHDNLYWYRRVMGKEIKFLLHFVKESKQDESGMPNNRFLAERTGGTYSTLKVQPAELEDSGVYFCASSQFGDNQPQHFGDGTRLSIL.

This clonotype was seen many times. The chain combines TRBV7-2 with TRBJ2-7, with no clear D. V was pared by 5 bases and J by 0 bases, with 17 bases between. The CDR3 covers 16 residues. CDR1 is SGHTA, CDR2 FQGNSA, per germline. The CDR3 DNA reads TGTGCCAGCAGCCCTAGTTGGGCATCTAGCTCCTACGAGCAGTACTTC. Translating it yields CASSPSWASSSYEQYF.

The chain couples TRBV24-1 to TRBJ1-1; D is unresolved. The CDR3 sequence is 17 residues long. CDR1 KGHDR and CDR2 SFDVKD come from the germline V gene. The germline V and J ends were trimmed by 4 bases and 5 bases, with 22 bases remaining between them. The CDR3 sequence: CATSDFWRCGGRTEAFF. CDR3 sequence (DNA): TGTGCCACCAGTGACTTTTGGAGATGTGGCGGGAGGACTGAAGCTTTCTTT.

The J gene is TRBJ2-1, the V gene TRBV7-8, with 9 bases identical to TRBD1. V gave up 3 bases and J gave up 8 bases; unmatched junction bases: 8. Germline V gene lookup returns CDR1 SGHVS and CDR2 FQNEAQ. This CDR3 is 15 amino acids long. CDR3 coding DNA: TGTGCCAGCAGCTTCCGGGACAGGGACCGGGATGAGCAGTTCTTC. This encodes CASSFRDRDRDEQFF. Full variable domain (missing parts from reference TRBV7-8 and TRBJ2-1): GAGVSQSPRYKVAKRGQDVALRCDPISGHVSLFWYQQALGQGPEFLTYFQNEAQLDKSGLPSDRFFAERPEGSVSTLKIQRTQQEDSAVYLCASSFRDRDRDEQFFGPGTRLTVL.

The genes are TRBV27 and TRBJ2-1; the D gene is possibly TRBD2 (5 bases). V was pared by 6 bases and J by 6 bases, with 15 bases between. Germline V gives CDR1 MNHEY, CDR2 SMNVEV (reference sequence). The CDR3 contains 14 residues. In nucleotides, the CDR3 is TGTGCCAGCAGAATGAGGTCCGGGGTCAATGAGCAGTTCTTC. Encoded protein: CASRMRSGVNEQFF.

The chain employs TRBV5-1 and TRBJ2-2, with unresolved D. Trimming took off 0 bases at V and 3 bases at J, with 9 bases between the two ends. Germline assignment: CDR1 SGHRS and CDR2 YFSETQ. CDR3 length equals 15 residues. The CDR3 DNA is TGCGCCAGCAGCTTGGCGGCGTGGGACACCGGGGAGCTGTTTTTT. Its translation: CASSLAAWDTGELFF.

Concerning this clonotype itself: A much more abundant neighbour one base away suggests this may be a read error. DNA of the CDR3: TGTGCCAGCAGCTACTCCTCGGGACTCCGAGAGACCCAGTACTTC. Residues: CASSYSSGLRETQYF. This chain joins TRBV7-2 and TRBJ2-5; maybe TRBD2 (6 bases). The length of the CDR3 is 15 residues. V lost 4 bases, J lost 4 bases, and 16 bases lay in between. Germline-derived CDR1 and CDR2 are SGHTA and FQGNSA.

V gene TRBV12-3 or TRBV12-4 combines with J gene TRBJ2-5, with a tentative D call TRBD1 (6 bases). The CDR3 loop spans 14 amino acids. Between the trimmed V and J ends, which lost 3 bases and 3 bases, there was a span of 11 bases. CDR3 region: CASSLWTEEETQYF. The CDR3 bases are TGTGCCAGCAGTTTGTGGACAGAAGAAGAGACCCAGTACTTC.

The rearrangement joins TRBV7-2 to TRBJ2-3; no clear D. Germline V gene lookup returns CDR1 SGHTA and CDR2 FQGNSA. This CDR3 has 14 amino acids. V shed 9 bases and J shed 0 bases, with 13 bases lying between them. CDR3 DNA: TGTGCCAGTACGAGGAGTCGGAGCACAGATACGCAGTATTTT. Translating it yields CASTRSRSTDTQYF.

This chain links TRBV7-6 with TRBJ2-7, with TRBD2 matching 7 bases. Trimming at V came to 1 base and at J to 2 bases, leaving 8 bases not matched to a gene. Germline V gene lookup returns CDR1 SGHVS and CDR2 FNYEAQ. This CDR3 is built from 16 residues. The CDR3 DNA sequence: TGTGCCAGCAGCTTAGGTTCTAGCGGAACTACCTACGAGCAGTACTTC. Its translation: CASSLGSSGTTYEQYF.